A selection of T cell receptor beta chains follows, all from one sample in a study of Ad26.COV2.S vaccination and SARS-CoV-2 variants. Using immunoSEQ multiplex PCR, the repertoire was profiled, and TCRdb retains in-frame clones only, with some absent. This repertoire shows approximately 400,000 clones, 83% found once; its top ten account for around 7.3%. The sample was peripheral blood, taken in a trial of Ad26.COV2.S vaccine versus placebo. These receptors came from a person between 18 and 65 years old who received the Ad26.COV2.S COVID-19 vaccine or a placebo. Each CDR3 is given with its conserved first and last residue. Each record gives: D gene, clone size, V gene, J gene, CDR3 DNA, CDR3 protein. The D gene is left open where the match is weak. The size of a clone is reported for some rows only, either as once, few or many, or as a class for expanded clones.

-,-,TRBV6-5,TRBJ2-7,TGTGCCAGCAGTTATGGGTCGAGCTCCTACGAGCAGTACTTC,CASSYGSSSYEQYF
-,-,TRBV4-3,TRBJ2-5,TGCGCCAGCAGCCAAGCCCTACGTGGGCAAGAGACCCAGTACTTC,CASSQALRGQETQYF
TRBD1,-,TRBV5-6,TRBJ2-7,TGTGCCAGCAGCTTCAGGGGGCAGCCCTCAAGACACGAGCAGTACTTC,CASSFRGQPSRHEQYF
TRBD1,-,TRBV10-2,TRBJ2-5,TGCGCCAGCAGTGAGACCACAGGGGAAGAGACCCAGTACTTC,CASSETTGEETQYF
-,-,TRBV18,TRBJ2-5,TGTGCCAGCTCACCTATTAGCGAGACCCAGTACTTC,CASSPISETQYF
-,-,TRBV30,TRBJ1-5,TGTGCCTGGAGTTCAGGGGGCAATCAGCCCCAGCATTTT,CAWSSGGNQPQHF
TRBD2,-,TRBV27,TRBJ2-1,TGTGCCAGCAGTTTTTTAACTAGCGGGGGGGGAAATGAGCAGTTCTTC,CASSFLTSGGGNEQFF
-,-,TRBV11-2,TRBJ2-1,TGTGCCAGCAGCTTCGCGGGGAGCTCCTACAATGAGCAGTTCTTC,CASSFAGSSYNEQFF
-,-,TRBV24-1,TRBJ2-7,TGTGCCACCAGTGTCCCGGGACGGGAGTACGAGCAGTACTTC,CATSVPGREYEQYF
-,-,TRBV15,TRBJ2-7,TGTGCCACCAGCAGATCGGACCCCGCCTACGAGCAGTACTTC,CATSRSDPAYEQYF
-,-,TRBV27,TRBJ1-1,TGTGCCAGCAGTGCCAACAGGTTGAACACTGAAGCTTTCTTT,CASSANRLNTEAFF
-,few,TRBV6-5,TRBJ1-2,TGTGCCACCCGACAGGTTAACTATGGCTACACCTTC,CATRQVNYGYTF
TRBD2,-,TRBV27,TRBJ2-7,TGTGCCAGCAGGTTAGCGGGCAGCCCCTACGAGCAGTACTTC,CASRLAGSPYEQYF
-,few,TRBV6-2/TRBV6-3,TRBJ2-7,TGTGCCAGCAGTTACTCTGTTTATCCGGTGAGCGAGCAGTACTTC,CASSYSVYPVSEQYF
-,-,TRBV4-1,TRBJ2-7,TGCGCCAGCAGCCTTGGGGACGGAACCTCCTACGAGCAGTACTTC,CASSLGDGTSYEQYF
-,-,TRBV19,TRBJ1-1,TGTGCCAGTGGGTGGCGTTCTGAAGCTTTCTTT,CASGWRSEAFF
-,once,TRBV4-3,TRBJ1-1,TGCGCCAGCAGCCAGGCGAAGTTTGTAGCGAACACTGAAGCTTTCTTT,CASSQAKFVANTEAFF
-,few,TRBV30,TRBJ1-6,TGTGCCTGGAGTGTATTTGGGGTAGGTTCACCCCTCCACTTT,CAWSVFGVGSPLHF
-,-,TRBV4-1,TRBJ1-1,TGCGCCAGCAGCCGCCCACAGGGAACGAAGGAAGCTTTCTTT,CASSRPQGTKEAFF
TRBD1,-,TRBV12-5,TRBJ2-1,TGTGCTAGTGGTGGGACAGCCTTCTACAATGAGCAGTTCTTC,CASGGTAFYNEQFF
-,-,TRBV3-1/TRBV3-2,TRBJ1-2,TGTGCCAGCAGCCGCTCCGTAGGCGGACCTTTGGAGGACGGCTACACCTTC,CASSRSVGGPLEDGYTF
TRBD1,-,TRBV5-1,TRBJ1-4,TGCGCCAGCAGGTTGGTCGGACAGGGGCATGAAAAACTGTTTTTT,CASRLVGQGHEKLFF
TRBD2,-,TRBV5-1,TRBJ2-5,TGCGCCAGCAGCTCCTGGACTAGCGGGGGGGCGAGGATTGGGGAGACCCAGTACTTC,CASSSWTSGGARIGETQYF
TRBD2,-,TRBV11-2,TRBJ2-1,TGTGCCAGCAGCCCCCCCCCGGGACTAGCGGGATGGGATGAGCAGTTCTTC,CASSPPPGLAGWDEQFF
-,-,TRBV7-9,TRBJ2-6,TGTGCCAGCAGCTTGTTCTTCGGAGTCTCTGGGGCCAACGTCCTGACTTTC,CASSLFFGVSGANVLTF
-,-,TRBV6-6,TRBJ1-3,TGTGCCAGCAACCTTAACGAAGGAGGAAACACCATATATTTT,CASNLNEGGNTIYF
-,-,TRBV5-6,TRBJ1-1,TGTGCCAGCAGCTTGAATCTCAGGAACACTGAAGCTTTCTTT,CASSLNLRNTEAFF
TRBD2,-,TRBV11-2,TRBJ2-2,TGTGCCAGCAGCTTACAGTTCCCTAGCGGCACCGGGGAGCTGTTTTTT,CASSLQFPSGTGELFF
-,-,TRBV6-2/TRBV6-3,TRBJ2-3,TGTGCCAGCAGTATTGTTTCGGGCTTCCGACATACGCAGTATTTT,CASSIVSGFRHTQYF
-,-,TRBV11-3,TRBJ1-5,TGTGCCAGCAGCTTGGGGGGACCAGGGAGTCAGCCCCAGCATTTT,CASSLGGPGSQPQHF
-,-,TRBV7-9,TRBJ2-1,TGTGCCAGCAGCTGGCTTGCGGGGGCCTATTACAATGAGCAGTTCTTC,CASSWLAGAYYNEQFF
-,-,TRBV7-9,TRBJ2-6,TGTGCCAGCCCTGGGGGCTGGGCTGGGGCCAACGTCCTGACTTTC,CASPGGWAGANVLTF
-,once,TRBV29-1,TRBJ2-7,TGCAGCGTTTTTGACAGATATTACGAGCAGTACTTC,CSVFDRYYEQYF
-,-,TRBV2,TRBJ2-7,TGTGCCAGCAGTGAAGGTAACGAGCAGTACTTC,CASSEGNEQYF
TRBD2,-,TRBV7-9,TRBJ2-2,TGTGCCAGCACCCCTGGGAGGGCAGGGTTCACCGGGGAGCTGTTTTTT,CASTPGRAGFTGELFF
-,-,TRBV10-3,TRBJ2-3,TGTGCCATCAGTCCGCACCTAGATACGCAGTATTTT,CAISPHLDTQYF
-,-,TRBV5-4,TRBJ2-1,TGTGCCAGCAGCTTCCCGGGACCTACCCTCAATGAGCAGTTCTTC,CASSFPGPTLNEQFF
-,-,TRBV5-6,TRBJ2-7,TGTGCCAGCAGCTTGGAGTTGGTCTACGAGCAGTACTTC,CASSLELVYEQYF
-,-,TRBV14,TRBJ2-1,TGTGCCAGCAGCCAAGTCGGACACATCTCCTACAATGAGCAGTTCTTC,CASSQVGHISYNEQFF
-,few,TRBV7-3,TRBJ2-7,TGTGCCAGCAGTTTGGGACGTAACAACGAGCAGTACTTC,CASSLGRNNEQYF